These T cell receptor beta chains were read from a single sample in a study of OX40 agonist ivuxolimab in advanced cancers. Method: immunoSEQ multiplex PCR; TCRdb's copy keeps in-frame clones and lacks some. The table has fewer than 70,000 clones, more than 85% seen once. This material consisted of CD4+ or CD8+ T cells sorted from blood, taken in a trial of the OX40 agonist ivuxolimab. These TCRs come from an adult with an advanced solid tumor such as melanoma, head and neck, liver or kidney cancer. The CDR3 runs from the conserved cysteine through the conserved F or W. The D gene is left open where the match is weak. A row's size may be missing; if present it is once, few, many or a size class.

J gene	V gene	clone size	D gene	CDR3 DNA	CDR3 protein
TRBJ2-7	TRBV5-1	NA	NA	TGCGCCAGCAGCTTGGCCCTTGGAGCGGAATTCTACGAGCAGTACTTC	CASSLALGAEFYEQYF
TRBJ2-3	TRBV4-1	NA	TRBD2	TGCGCCAGCAGCCAATCGCCCAGAGCGGGAGCAACAGATACGCAGTATTTT	CASSQSPRAGATDTQYF
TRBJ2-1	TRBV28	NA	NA	TGTGCCAGCAGTATACCAACCTCACCGGAAGCTGCTTCTTCTGGGCAGTTCTTC	CASSIPTSPEAASSGQFF
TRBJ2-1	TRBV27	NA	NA	TGTGCCAGCAGTCGAGGGCCCTTAGGCTACAATGAGCAGTTCTTC	CASSRGPLGYNEQFF
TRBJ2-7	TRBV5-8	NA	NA	TGTGCCAGCAGCCCTCCAGGGATCGAGCAGTACTTC	CASSPPGIEQYF
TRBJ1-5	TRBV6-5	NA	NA	TGTGCCAGCAGACCAGGGCAAACTCAGCCCCAGCATTTT	CASRPGQTQPQHF
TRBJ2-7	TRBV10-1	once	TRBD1	TGCGCCAGCAGTGAGCATAGAGCAGGGGGCTGGGACGAGCAGTACTTC	CASSEHRAGGWDEQYF
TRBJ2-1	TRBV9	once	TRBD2	TGTGCCAGCAGCGTAGCGGGAGGGTACTCTGATGAGCAGTTCTTC	CASSVAGGYSDEQFF
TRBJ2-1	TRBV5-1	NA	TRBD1	TGCGCCAGCAGCTTACACCCGGGACAGGGTATATACAATGAGCAGTTCTTC	CASSLHPGQGIYNEQFF
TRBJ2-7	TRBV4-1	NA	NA	TGCGCCAGCAGCCAAGTTGCGGGGGCAGGTTCCTACGAGCAGTACTTC	CASSQVAGAGSYEQYF
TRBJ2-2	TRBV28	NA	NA	TGTGCCAGCAGTTTTACTCAGGTGAACACCGGGGAGCTGTTTTTT	CASSFTQVNTGELFF
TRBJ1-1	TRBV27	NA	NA	TGTGCCAGCAGCGTAGGAACGGGGGGAAACACTGAAGCTTTCTTT	CASSVGTGGNTEAFF
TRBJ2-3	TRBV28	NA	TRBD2	TGTGCCAGCAGTTTACTCCGGGGGGGGGATACGCAGTATTTT	CASSLLRGGDTQYF
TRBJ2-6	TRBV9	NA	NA	TGTGCCAGCAGCGTAGTAGGGGCTGGTGGGGCCAACGTCCTGACTTTC	CASSVVGAGGANVLTF
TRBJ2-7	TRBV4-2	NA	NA	TGTGCCAGCAGCCAAGACCGGACAGACTCCTACGAGCAGTACTTC	CASSQDRTDSYEQYF
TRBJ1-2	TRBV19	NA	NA	TGTGCCAGCCAAGGGTCGCGTGGGTATGGCTACACCTTC	CASQGSRGYGYTF
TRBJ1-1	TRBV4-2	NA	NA	TGTGCCAGCAGCCCTGAGGGGTTGGACACTGAAGCTTTCTTT	CASSPEGLDTEAFF
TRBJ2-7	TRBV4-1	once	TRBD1	TGCGCCAGCAGCGACAGGGGGGAGTACGAGCAGTACTTC	CASSDRGEYEQYF
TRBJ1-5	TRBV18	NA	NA	TGTGCCAGCTCACCAACCGGGACGTATAGCAATCAGCCCCAGCATTTT	CASSPTGTYSNQPQHF
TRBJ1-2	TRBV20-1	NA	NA	TGCAGTGCTAGTCCGAAGAGTGGCTACACCTTC	CSASPKSGYTF
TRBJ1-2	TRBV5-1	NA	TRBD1	TGCGCCAGCAGCCTCAAGGGACAGGACAACTATGGCTACACCTTC	CASSLKGQDNYGYTF
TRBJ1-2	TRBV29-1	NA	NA	TGCAGCGTTGAGCCTACAGGGAACTATGGCTACACCTTC	CSVEPTGNYGYTF
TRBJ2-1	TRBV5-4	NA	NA	TGTGCCAGCAGCCCCAGGGGGGGGCCAGATGAGCAGTTCTTC	CASSPRGGPDEQFF
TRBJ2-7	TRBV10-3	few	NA	TGTGCCATCAGAGAGACCTACGAGCAGTACTTC	CAIRETYEQYF
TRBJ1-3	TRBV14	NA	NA	TGTGCCAGCAGCCAGGGGGGGCCTGGAAACACCATATATTTT	CASSQGGPGNTIYF
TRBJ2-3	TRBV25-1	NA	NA	TGTGCCAGCAGTGGTAGCACAGATACGCAGTATTTT	CASSGSTDTQYF
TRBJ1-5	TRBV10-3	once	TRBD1	TGTGCCATCAGGGATCCGGGACAGCCGAATCAGCCCCAGCATTTT	CAIRDPGQPNQPQHF
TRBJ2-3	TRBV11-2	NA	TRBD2	TGTGCCAGCAGCTCTCCGGGACTAGCGGGAGCACTGGATACGCAGTATTTT	CASSSPGLAGALDTQYF
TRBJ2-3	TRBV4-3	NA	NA	TGCGCCAGCAGCCAGCAACTTAGCGGACTCACAGATACGCAGTATTTT	CASSQQLSGLTDTQYF
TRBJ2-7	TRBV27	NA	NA	TGTGCCAGCAGTCCCAGGGGTAGCTCCTACGAGCAGTACTTC	CASSPRGSSYEQYF
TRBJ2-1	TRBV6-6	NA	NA	TGTGCCAGCAGTTCGGGAGCGCCCTCCTACAATGAGCAGTTCTTC	CASSSGAPSYNEQFF
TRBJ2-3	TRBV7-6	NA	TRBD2	TGTGCCAGCAGCCGCGGCGGGGAGGGCCTCACAGATACGCAGTATTTT	CASSRGGEGLTDTQYF
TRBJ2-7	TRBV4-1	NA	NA	TGCGCCAGCAGCCAAGGAGGGGAAGAGGAGCAGTACTTC	CASSQGGEEEQYF
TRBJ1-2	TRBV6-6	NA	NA	TGTGCCAGCAGAACCGGCCTGGGTTTGGGATATGGCTACACCTTC	CASRTGLGLGYGYTF
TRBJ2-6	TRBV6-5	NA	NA	TGTGCCAGCAGTTTCGAGGCGACTGGGGCCAACGTCCTGACTTTC	CASSFEATGANVLTF